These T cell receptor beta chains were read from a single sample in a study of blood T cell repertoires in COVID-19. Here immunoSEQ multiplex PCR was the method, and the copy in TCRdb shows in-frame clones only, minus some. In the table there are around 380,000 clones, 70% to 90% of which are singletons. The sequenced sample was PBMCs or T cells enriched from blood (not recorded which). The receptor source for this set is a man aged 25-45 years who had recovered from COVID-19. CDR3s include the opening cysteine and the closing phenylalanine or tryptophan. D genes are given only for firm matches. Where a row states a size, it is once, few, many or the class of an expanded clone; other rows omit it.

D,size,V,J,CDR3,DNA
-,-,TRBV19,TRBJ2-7,CASSISGYEQYF,TGTGCCAGTAGTATCTCGGGGTACGAGCAGTACTTC
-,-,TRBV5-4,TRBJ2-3,CASSLGAGSTDTQYF,TGTGCCAGCAGCTTAGGGGCAGGGAGCACAGATACGCAGTATTTT
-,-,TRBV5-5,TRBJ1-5,CASGARWTPLSDYQPQHF,TGTGCCAGCGGCGCTCGGTGGACACCGCTATCAGATTATCAGCCCCAGCATTTT
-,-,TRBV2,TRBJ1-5,CASSFNRIANQPQHF,TGTGCCAGCAGTTTCAACAGGATCGCCAATCAGCCCCAGCATTTT
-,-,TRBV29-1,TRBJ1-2,CSVEDLSGYRGYTF,TGCAGCGTTGAAGATCTTTCAGGGTATAGGGGCTACACCTTC
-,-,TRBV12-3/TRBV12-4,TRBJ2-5,CASSLSGKTQYF,TGTGCCAGCAGTTTAAGCGGAAAGACCCAGTACTTC
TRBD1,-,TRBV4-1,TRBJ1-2,CASSQLTGVSYGYTF,TGCGCCAGCAGCCAACTCACAGGGGTTTCCTATGGCTACACCTTC
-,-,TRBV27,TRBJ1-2,CASSLWTELPYGYTF,TGTGCCAGCAGTCTCTGGACAGAGCTCCCCTATGGCTACACCTTC
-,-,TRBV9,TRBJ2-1,CASSVDPGEGLNEQFF,TGTGCCAGCAGCGTAGATCCAGGGGAAGGGCTCAATGAGCAGTTCTTC
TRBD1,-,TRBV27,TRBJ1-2,CASSLSGTVGYGYTF,TGTGCCAGCAGTTTGTCCGGGACAGTTGGCTATGGCTACACCTTC
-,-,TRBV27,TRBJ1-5,CASGGYSNQPQHF,TGTGCCAGCGGCGGTTATAGCAATCAGCCCCAGCATTTT
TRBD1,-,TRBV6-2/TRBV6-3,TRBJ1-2,CASSYQDRVSYGYTF,TGTGCCAGCAGTTACCAGGACAGGGTCTCCTATGGCTACACCTTC
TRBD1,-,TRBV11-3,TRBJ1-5,CASSSDRGPDQPQHF,TGTGCCAGCAGCTCGGACAGGGGGCCGGATCAGCCCCAGCATTTT
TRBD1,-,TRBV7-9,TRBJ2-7,CASSPRQGIGQYF,TGTGCCAGCAGCCCCCGACAGGGAATAGGGCAGTACTTC
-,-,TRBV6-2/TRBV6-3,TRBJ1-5,CASSYFGGQPQHF,TGTGCCAGCAGTTATTTCGGCGGGCAGCCCCAGCATTTT
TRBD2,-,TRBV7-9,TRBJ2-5,CASSLALRERGETQYF,TGTGCCAGCAGCTTAGCGCTAAGGGAGCGGGGAGAGACCCAGTACTTC
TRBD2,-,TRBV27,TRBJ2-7,CASSSPLRGVPYEQYF,TGTGCCAGCAGTTCTCCCTTACGGGGGGTCCCCTACGAGCAGTACTTC
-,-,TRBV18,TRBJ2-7,CASSQGRTYEQYF,TGTGCCAGCTCACAGGGGAGGACCTACGAGCAGTACTTC
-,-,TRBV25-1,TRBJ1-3,CASSGGLTIYF,TGTGCCAGCAGTGGAGGGCTGACCATATATTTT
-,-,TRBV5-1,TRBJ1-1,CASAEVTNTEAFF,TGCGCCAGCGCCGAGGTCACTAACACTGAAGCTTTCTTT
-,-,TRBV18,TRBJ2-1,CASSSGQGEQFF,TGTGCCAGCTCATCGGGACAAGGTGAGCAGTTCTTC
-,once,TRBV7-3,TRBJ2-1,CASSFSGPPVNEQFF,TGTGCCAGCAGCTTTTCAGGTCCTCCAGTGAATGAGCAGTTCTTC
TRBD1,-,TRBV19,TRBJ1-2,CASSSTTGETANYGYTF,TGTGCCAGTAGTAGCACGACAGGGGAAACGGCTAACTATGGCTACACCTTC
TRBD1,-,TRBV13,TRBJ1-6,CASSEKDRGNSPLHF,TGTGCCAGCAGCGAGAAGGACAGGGGTAATTCACCCCTCCACTTT
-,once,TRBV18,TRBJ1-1,CASSPQSEAFF,TGTGCCAGCTCACCACAGAGTGAAGCTTTCTTT
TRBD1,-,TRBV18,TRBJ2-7,CASSTGADEQYF,TGTGCCAGCTCAACAGGGGCAGACGAGCAGTACTTC
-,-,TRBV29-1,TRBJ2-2,CSVGTLNTGELFF,TGCAGCGTCGGGACTCTCAACACCGGGGAGCTGTTTTTT
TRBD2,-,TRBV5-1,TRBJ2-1,CASSLALAGNNEQFF,TGCGCCAGCAGCTTGGCTCTAGCGGGCAACAATGAGCAGTTCTTC
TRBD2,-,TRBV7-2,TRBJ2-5,CASSFSGGGETQYF,TGTGCCAGCAGCTTCAGCGGGGGCGGAGAGACCCAGTACTTC
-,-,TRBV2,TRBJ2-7,CASKGTAYEQYF,TGTGCCAGCAAAGGGACTGCCTACGAGCAGTACTTC
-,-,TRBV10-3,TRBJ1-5,CAISESGWNQPQHF,TGTGCCATCAGTGAAAGCGGGTGGAATCAGCCCCAGCATTTT
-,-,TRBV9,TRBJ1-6,CASGPQGTNNSPLHF,TGTGCCAGCGGACCCCAGGGTACCAATAATTCACCCCTCCACTTT
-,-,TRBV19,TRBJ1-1,CASSIGRAGGENTEAFF,TGTGCCAGTAGTATAGGCCGTGCGGGGGGCGAGAACACTGAAGCTTTCTTT
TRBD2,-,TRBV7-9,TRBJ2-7,CASSNGLALRHEQYF,TGTGCCAGCAGCAACGGACTAGCGCTTAGGCACGAGCAGTACTTC
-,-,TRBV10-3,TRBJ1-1,CAIKGENTEAFF,TGTGCCATCAAGGGGGAGAACACTGAAGCTTTCTTT
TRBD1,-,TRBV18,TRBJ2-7,CASSPPGQGNYEQYF,TGTGCCAGCTCACCACCCGGACAGGGGAATTACGAGCAGTACTTC
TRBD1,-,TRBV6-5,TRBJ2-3,CASSSTGGDTDTQYF,TGTGCCAGCAGTTCGACAGGGGGCGACACAGATACGCAGTATTTT
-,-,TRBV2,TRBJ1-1,CASSPRGNTEAFF,TGTGCCAGCAGTCCCAGGGGGAACACTGAAGCTTTCTTT
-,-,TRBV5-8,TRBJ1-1,CASSIAQGFNTEAFF,TGTGCCAGCAGCATAGCCCAGGGATTCAACACTGAAGCTTTCTTT
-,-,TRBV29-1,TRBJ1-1,CSAQFGGMNTEAFF,TGCAGCGCGCAGTTCGGCGGAATGAACACTGAAGCTTTCTTT
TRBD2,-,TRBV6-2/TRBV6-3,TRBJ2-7,CASSYPIWSAGSYEQYF,TGTGCCAGCAGTTACCCTATTTGGTCAGCGGGGAGCTACGAGCAGTACTTC
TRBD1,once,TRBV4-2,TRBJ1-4,CASSQGVGRGEKLFF,TGTGCCAGCAGCCAAGGAGTCGGCAGGGGGGAAAAACTGTTTTTT
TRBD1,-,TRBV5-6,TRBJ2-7,CASSYRDRKNYEQYF,TGTGCCAGCAGCTACCGGGACAGGAAGAACTACGAGCAGTACTTC
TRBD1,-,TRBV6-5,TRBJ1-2,CASRSGTAEYGYTF,TGTGCCAGCAGGTCCGGGACAGCAGAGTATGGCTACACCTTC
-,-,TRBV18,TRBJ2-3,CASSPNLTRADTQYF,TGTGCCAGCTCACCTAACCTAACTAGGGCAGATACGCAGTATTTT
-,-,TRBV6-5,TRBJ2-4,CASSYSSAAKNIQYF,TGTGCCAGCAGTTACTCTAGCGCGGCCAAAAACATTCAGTACTTC
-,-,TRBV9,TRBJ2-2,CASSVRTENTGELFF,TGTGCCAGCAGCGTCCGGACAGAGAACACCGGGGAGCTGTTTTTT
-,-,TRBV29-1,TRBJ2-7,CSVEVGEAYEQYF,TGCAGCGTTGAAGTAGGGGAAGCCTACGAGCAGTACTTC
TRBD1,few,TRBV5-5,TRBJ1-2,CASSLGTGRGYTF,TGTGCCAGCAGCTTGGGGACAGGGAGAGGCTACACCTTC
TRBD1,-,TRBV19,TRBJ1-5,CASRLGQGSQPQHF,TGTGCCAGTAGATTGGGACAGGGGAGTCAGCCCCAGCATTTT
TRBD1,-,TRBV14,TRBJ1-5,CASSSGTAGNQPQHF,TGTGCCAGCAGCTCCGGGACAGCGGGCAATCAGCCCCAGCATTTT
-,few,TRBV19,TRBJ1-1,CASSIGPRGLNTEAFF,TGTGCCAGTAGTATCGGGCCCAGGGGTTTGAACACTGAAGCTTTCTTT